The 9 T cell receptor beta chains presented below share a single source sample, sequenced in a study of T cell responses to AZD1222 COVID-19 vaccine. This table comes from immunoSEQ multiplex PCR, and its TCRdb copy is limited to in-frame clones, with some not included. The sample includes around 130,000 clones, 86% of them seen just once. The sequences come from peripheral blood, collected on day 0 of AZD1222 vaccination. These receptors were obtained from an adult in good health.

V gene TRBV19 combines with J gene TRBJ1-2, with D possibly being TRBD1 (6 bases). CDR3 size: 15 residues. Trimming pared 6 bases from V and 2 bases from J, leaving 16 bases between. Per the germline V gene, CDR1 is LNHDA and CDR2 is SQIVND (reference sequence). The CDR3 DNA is TGTGCCAGTAGCACCGGGGCGGGGGCCAACTATGGCTACACCTTC. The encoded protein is CASSTGAGANYGYTF.

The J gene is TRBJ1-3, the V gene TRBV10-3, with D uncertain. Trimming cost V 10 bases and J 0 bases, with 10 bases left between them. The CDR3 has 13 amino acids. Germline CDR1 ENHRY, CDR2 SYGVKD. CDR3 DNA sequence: TGTGCCACGCGCTTAAGCTCTGGAAACACCATATATTTT. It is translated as CATRLSSGNTIYF.

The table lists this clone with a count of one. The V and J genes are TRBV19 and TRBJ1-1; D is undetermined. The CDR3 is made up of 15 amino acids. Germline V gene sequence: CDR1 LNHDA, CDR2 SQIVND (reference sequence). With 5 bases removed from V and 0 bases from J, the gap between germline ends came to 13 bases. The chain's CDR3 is CASSPGTAMNTEAFF. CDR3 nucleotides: TGTGCCAGTAGTCCAGGAACGGCTATGAACACTGAAGCTTTCTTT.

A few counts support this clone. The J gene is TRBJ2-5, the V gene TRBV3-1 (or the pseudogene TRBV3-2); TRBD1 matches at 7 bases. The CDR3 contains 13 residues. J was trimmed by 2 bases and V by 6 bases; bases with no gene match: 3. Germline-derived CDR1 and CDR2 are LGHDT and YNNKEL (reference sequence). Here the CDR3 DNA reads TGTGCCAGCAGAAACAGGGGTCAAGAGACCCAGTACTTC. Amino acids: CASRNRGQETQYF.

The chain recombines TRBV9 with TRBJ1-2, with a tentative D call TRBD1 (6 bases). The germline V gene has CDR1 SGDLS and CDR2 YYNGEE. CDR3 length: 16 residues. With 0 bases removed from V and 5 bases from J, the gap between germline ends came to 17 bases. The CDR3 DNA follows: TGTGCCAGCAGCGTAGGGGCCCTGGACAGTGGATATGGCTACACCTTC. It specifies CASSVGALDSGYGYTF. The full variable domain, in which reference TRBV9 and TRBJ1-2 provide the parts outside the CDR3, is DSGVTQTPKHLITATGQRVTLRCSPRSGDLSVYWYQQSLDQGLQFLIQYYNGEERAKGNILERFSAQQFPDLHSELNLSSLELGDSALYFCASSVGALDSGYGYTFGSGTRLTVV.

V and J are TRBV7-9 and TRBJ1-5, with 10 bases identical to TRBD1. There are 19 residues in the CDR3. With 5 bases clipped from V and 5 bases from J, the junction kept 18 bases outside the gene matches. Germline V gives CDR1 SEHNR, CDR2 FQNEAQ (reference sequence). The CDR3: CASSGYRDRGPSGDQPQHF. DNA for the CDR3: TGTGCCAGCAGCGGGTACCGGGACAGGGGCCCCTCAGGGGATCAGCCCCAGCATTTT.

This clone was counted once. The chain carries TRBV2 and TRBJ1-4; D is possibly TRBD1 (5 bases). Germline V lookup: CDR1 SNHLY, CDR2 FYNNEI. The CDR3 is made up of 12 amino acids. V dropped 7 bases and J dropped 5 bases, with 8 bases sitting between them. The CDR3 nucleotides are TGTGCCAGCAACCGACAGAATGAAAAACTGTTTTTT. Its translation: CASNRQNEKLFF.

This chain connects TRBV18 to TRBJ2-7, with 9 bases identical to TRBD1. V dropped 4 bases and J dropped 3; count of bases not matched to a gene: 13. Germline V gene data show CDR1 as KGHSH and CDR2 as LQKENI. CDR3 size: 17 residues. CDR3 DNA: TGTGCCAGCTCACAGCTAATCCGACAGGGGGATGTCTACGAGCAGTACTTC. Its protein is CASSQLIRQGDVYEQYF. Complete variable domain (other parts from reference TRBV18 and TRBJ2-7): NAGVMQNPRHLVRRRGQEARLRCSPMKGHSHVYWYRQLPEEGLKFMVYLQKENIIDESGMPKERFSAEFPKEGPSILRIQQVVRGDSAAYFCASSQLIRQGDVYEQYFGPGTRLTVT.

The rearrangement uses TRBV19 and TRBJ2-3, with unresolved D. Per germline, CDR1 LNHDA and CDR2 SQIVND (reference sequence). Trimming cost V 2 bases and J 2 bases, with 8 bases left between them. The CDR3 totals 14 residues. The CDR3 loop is CASSISFSTDTQYF. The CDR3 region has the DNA TGTGCCAGTAGTATATCTTTTTCCACAGATACGCAGTATTTT.